A selection of T cell receptor beta chains follows, all from one sample in a study of T cell changes during pregnancy in multiple sclerosis. TCRdb keeps only in-frame clones here, not all; method: immunoSEQ multiplex PCR. The sample holds about 61,000 clones, 93% seen once. The starting material was CD8+ T cells from peripheral blood mononuclear cells, obtained in the third trimester of pregnancy. These receptors all stem from a female donor with multiple sclerosis, enrolled in a pregnancy study. Each CDR3 is given with its conserved first and last residue. Each record gives: V gene, J gene, D gene, clone size, CDR3 DNA, CDR3 protein. A D gene is named only where the DNA matches it firmly. Part of the rows lack a size; the others show once, few, many or a class for expanded clones.

v_call: TRBV2; j_call: TRBJ2-2; d_call: TRBD2; clone_size: .; cdr3_nt: TGTGCCAGCAGTGGGGGACTAGTGGTCGGGGAGCTGTTTTTT; cdr3_aa: CASSGGLVVGELFF
v_call: TRBV10-3; j_call: TRBJ1-1; d_call: .; clone_size: .; cdr3_nt: TGTGCCATCTCTCGCGGGAACACTGAAGCTTTCTTT; cdr3_aa: CAISRGNTEAFF
v_call: TRBV19; j_call: TRBJ2-3; d_call: TRBD1; clone_size: .; cdr3_nt: TGTGCCAGCCGGACAGGTGGAGATACGCAGTATTTT; cdr3_aa: CASRTGGDTQYF
v_call: TRBV30; j_call: TRBJ2-7; d_call: TRBD2; clone_size: .; cdr3_nt: TGTGCCGGATATAGCGGGAGGTTTGACGAGCAGTACTTC; cdr3_aa: CAGYSGRFDEQYF
v_call: TRBV23-1; j_call: TRBJ1-5; d_call: .; clone_size: .; cdr3_nt: TGCGCCAGCGCCAGAGTCGTGGGGAGATTATATAGCAATCAGCCCCAGCATTTT; cdr3_aa: CASARVVGRLYSNQPQHF
v_call: TRBV5-1; j_call: TRBJ1-1; d_call: .; clone_size: .; cdr3_nt: TGCGCCAGCAGCCCAGGTGACATAAGGACTTTCTTT; cdr3_aa: CASSPGDIRTFF
v_call: TRBV9; j_call: TRBJ2-1; d_call: TRBD2; clone_size: .; cdr3_nt: TGTGCCAGCAGCGGTAGCGGGAGGGCCTACAATGAGCAGTTCTTC; cdr3_aa: CASSGSGRAYNEQFF
v_call: TRBV5-4; j_call: TRBJ1-1; d_call: .; clone_size: .; cdr3_nt: TGTGCCAGCAGCCACGGGGACACTGAAGCTTTCTTT; cdr3_aa: CASSHGDTEAFF
v_call: TRBV14; j_call: TRBJ1-2; d_call: .; clone_size: .; cdr3_nt: TGTGCCAGCAGCCAAGGGGGAGGGGGACCCGGTAAAACCTTC; cdr3_aa: CASSQGGGGPGKTF
v_call: TRBV5-1; j_call: TRBJ2-7; d_call: .; clone_size: .; cdr3_nt: TGCGCCAGCAGAGACAGCGCGTCCTACGAGCAGTACTTC; cdr3_aa: CASRDSASYEQYF
v_call: TRBV5-8; j_call: TRBJ2-7; d_call: TRBD2; clone_size: once; cdr3_nt: TGTGCCAGCAGCTTGGGGGTTAGCGGGAGTGCCGACGAGCAGTACTTC; cdr3_aa: CASSLGVSGSADEQYF
v_call: TRBV15; j_call: TRBJ2-2; d_call: .; clone_size: .; cdr3_nt: TGTGCCACCCGAGGGCTTTTCGGGGAGCTGTTTTTT; cdr3_aa: CATRGLFGELFF
v_call: TRBV2; j_call: TRBJ2-1; d_call: TRBD2; clone_size: .; cdr3_nt: TGTGCCAGCAGTGTAGCGGGAGGACGAGAGCAGTTCTTC; cdr3_aa: CASSVAGGREQFF
v_call: TRBV19; j_call: TRBJ2-1; d_call: .; clone_size: .; cdr3_nt: TGTGCCAGTAGCTACGGAGGCTCCTACAATGAGCAGTTCTTC; cdr3_aa: CASSYGGSYNEQFF